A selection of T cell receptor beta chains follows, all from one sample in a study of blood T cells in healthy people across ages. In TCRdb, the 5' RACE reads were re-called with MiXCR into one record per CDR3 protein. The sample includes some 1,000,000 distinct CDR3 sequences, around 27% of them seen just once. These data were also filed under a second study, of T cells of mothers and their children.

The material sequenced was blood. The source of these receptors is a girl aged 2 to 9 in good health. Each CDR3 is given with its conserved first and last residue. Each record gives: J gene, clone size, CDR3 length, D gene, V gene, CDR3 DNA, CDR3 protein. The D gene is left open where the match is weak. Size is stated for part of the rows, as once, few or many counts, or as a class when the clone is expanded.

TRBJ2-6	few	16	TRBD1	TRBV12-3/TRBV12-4	TGTGCCAGCAAACCCGGGACAGGGGTTGGGGGCAACGCCCTGACTTTC	CASKPGTGVGGNALTF
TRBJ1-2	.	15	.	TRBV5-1	TGCGCCAGCAGCCCCGGGGCGGTCTTTAACTATGGCTACACCTTC	CASSPGAVFNYGYTF
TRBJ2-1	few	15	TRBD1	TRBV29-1	TGCAGCGTTGAAGGGGACAGGGGTCCCTACAATGAGCAGTTCTTC	CSVEGDRGPYNEQFF
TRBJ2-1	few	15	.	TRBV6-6	TGTGCCAGCAGTTACCCCAAAGCAGACAGCAATGAGCAGTTCTTC	CASSYPKADSNEQFF
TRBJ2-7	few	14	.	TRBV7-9	TGTGCCAGCAGTTTTACGGGACAAGGCCCCGAGCAGTACTTC	CASSFTGQGPEQYF
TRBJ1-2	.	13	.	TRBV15	TGTGCCACCAGCACTGCGGGAGGAAGTGGCTACACCTTC	CATSTAGGSGYTF
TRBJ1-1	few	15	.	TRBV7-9	TGTGCCAGCAGCCAAACGGGGGGAGTGAACACTGAAGCTTTCTTT	CASSQTGGVNTEAFF
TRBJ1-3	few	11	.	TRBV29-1	TGCAGCGTCTACAGTGGAAACACCATATATTTT	CSVYSGNTIYF
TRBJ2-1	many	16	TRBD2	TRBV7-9	TGTGCCAGCAGCCTTAAGCGGGAGGGCACCTACAATGAGCAGTTCTTC	CASSLKREGTYNEQFF
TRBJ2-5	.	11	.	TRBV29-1	TGCAGCGGCCGACGTATAGAGACCCAGTACTTC	CSGRRIETQYF
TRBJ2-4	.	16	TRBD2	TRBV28	TGTGCCAGCGCGGGACTAGCGCGACTAGCCAAAAACATTCAGTACTTC	CASAGLARLAKNIQYF
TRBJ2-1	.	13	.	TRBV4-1	TGCGCCAGCAGAGCCCTCAGCGGCAATGAGCAGTTCTTC	CASRALSGNEQFF
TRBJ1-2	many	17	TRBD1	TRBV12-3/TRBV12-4	TGTGCCAGCAGTTTAGGGCCTTACAGGGGGGAAGTCGACGGCTACACCTTC	CASSLGPYRGEVDGYTF
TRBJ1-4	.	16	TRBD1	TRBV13	TGTGCCAGCAGCTTCCTCACCGGGACAGGGAGTGAAAAACTGTTTTTT	CASSFLTGTGSEKLFF
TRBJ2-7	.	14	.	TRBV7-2	TGTGCCAGCAGCACGACCGTGGGCCACTACGAGCAGTACTTC	CASSTTVGHYEQYF
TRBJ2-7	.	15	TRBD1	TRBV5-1	TGCGCCAGCAGCTTGGAGGGACAGGGTACCCACGAGCAGTACTTC	CASSLEGQGTHEQYF
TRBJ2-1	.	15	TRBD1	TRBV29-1	TGCAGCGGAGAAACCGGGACAGGCTCCTACAATGAGCAGTTCTTC	CSGETGTGSYNEQFF
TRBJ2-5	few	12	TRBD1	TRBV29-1	TGCAGCGGCATAGGGACAGGGCTGACCCAGTACTTC	CSGIGTGLTQYF
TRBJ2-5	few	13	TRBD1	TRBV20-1	TGCAGTGCTTACAGGGGGTCGGGAGAGACCCAGTACTTC	CSAYRGSGETQYF
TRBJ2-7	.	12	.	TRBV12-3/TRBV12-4	TGTGCCGGCAGTCCTGAGCTTTACGAGCAGTACTTC	CAGSPELYEQYF
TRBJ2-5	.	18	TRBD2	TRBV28	TGTGCCAGCAGTTTCCCCTTCCGTAGCGGGATTTGGGAGGAGACCCAGTACTTC	CASSFPFRSGIWEETQYF
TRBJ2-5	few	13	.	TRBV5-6	TGTGCCAGCAGCTTGATGCTGGAAGAGACCCAGTACTTC	CASSLMLEETQYF
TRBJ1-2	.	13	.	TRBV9	TGTGCCAGCAGCGTAGCCAACAGCTACGGCTACACCTTC	CASSVANSYGYTF